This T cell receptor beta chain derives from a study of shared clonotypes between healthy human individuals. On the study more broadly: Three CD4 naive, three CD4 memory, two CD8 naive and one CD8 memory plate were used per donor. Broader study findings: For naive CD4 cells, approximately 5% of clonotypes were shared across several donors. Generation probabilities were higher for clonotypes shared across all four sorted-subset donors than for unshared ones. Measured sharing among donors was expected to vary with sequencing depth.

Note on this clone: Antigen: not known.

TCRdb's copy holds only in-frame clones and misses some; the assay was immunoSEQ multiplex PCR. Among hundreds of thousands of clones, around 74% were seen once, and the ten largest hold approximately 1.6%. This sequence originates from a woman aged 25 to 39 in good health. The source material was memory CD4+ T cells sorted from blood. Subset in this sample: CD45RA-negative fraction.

The DNA of the CDR3 is TGTGCCAGCAGCGCCGGGGGAAACGGCTACAATGAGCAGTTCTTC. It is translated as CASSAGGNGYNEQFF. The J gene is TRBJ2-1, the V gene TRBV7-3; D possibly corresponds to TRBD2 (6 bases). The V and J ends lost 5 bases and 3 bases respectively, with 14 bases between them. The CDR3 consists of 15 residues. CDR1 SGHTA and CDR2 FQGTGA come from the germline V gene.